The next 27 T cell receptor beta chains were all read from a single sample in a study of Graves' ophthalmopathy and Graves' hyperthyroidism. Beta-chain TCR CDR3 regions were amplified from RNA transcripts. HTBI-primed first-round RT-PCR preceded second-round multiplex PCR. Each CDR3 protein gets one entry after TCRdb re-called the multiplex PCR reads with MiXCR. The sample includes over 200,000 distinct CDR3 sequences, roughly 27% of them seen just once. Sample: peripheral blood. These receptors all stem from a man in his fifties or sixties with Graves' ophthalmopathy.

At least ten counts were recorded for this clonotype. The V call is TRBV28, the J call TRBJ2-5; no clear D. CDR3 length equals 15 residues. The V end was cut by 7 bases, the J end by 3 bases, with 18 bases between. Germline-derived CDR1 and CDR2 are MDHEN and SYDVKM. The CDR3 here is CASTPSPSNEETQYF. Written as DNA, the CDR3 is TGTGCCAGCACCCCCTCCCCTAGTAACGAAGAGACCCAGTACTTC.

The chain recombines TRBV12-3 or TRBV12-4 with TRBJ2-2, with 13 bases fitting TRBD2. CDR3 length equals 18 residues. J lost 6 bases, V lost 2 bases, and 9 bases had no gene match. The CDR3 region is CASSLYGLAGEKAGELFF. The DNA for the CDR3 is TGTGCCAGCAGTTTATACGGACTAGCGGGAGAGAAAGCCGGGGAGCTGTTTTTT.

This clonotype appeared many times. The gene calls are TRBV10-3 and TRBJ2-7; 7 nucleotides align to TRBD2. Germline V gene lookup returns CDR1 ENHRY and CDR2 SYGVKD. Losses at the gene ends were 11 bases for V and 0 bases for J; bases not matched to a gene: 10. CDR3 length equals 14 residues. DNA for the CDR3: TGTGCCTCCGACCCTGGCGGGAGCTCCTACGAGCAGTACTTC. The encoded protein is CASDPGGSSYEQYF.

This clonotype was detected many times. The CDR3 bases are TGTGCCACCAGTGACCCGGGGCCGTCGCCCCAGCATTTT. This encodes CATSDPGPSPQHF. The J gene is TRBJ1-5, the V gene TRBV24-1; maybe TRBD1 (5 bases). Trimming removed 4 bases from V and 9 bases from J, with 12 bases in between. Looked up from germline, CDR1 is KGHDR and CDR2 is SFDVKD. The CDR3 extends over 13 amino acids.

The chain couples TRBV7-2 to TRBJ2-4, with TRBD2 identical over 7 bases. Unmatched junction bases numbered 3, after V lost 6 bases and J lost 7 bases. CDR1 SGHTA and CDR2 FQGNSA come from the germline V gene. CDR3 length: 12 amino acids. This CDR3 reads CASSAGGNIQYF. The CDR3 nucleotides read TGTGCCAGCAGTGCCGGGGGGAACATTCAGTACTTC.

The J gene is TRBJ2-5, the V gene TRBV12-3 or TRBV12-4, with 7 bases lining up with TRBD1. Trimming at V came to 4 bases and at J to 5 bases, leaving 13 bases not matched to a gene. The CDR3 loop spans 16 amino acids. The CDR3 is CASSSGTAKGIETQYF. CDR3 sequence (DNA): TGTGCCAGCAGTTCCGGGACAGCTAAAGGGATTGAGACCCAGTACTTC.

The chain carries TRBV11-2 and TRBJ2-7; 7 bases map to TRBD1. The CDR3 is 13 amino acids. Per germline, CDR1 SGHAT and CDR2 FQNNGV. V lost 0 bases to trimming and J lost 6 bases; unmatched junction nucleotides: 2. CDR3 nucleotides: TGTGCCAGCAGCTTAGATCACAGGGGCGAGCAGTACTTC. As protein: CASSLDHRGEQYF.

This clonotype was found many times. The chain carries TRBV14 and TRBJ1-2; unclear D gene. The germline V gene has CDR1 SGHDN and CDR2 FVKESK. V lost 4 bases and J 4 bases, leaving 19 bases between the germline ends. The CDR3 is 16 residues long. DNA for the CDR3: TGTGCCAGCAGCCCAGTTGGGGAGGACCGGCGCTATGGCTACACCTTC. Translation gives CASSPVGEDRRYGYTF.

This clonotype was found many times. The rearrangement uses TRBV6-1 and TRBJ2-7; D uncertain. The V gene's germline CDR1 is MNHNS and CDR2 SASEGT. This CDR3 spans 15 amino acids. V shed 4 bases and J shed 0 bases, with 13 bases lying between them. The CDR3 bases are TGTGCCAGCAGTGGTCTGGGAACGAGCTCCTACGAGCAGTACTTC. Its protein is CASSGLGTSSYEQYF.

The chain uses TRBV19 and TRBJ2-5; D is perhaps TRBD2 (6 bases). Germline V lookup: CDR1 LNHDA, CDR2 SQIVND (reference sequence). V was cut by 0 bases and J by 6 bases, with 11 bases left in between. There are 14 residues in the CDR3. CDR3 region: CASSIEGGWQTQYF. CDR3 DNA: TGTGCCAGTAGTATAGAGGGAGGTTGGCAGACCCAGTACTTC.

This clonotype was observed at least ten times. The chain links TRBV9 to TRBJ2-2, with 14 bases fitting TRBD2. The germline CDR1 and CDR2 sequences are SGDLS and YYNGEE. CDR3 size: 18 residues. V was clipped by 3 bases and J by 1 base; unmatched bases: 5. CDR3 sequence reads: CASSGTSGRSWNTGELFF. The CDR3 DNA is TGTGCCAGCAGCGGGACTAGCGGGAGGTCTTGGAACACCGGGGAGCTGTTTTTT.

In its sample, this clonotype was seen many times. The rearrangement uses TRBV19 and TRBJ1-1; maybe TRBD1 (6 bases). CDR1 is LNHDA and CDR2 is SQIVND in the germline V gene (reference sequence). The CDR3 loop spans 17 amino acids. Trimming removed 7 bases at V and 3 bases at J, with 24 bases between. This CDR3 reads CASIPYRGGAFDTEAFF. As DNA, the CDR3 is TGTGCCAGTATCCCCTATAGGGGGGGCGCATTCGACACTGAAGCTTTCTTT. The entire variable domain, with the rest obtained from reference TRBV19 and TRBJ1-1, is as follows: DGGITQSPKYLFRKEGQNVTLSCEQNLNHDAMYWYRQDPGQGLRLIYYSQIVNDFQKGDIAEGYSVSREKKESFPLTVTSAQKNPTAFYLCASIPYRGGAFDTEAFFGQGTRLTVV.

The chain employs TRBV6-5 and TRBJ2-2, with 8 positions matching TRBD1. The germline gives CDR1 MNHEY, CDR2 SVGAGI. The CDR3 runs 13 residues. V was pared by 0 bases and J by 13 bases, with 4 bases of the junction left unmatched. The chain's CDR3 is CASSYSGQGALFF. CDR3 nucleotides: TGTGCCAGCAGTTACTCTGGACAGGGTGCGCTGTTTTTT.

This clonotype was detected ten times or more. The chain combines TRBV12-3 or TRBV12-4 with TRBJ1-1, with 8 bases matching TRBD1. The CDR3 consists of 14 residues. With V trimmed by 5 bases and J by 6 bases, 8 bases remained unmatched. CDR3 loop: CASSLQGARAEAFF. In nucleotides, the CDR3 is TGTGCCAGCAGTCTTCAGGGGGCTAGGGCTGAAGCTTTCTTT.

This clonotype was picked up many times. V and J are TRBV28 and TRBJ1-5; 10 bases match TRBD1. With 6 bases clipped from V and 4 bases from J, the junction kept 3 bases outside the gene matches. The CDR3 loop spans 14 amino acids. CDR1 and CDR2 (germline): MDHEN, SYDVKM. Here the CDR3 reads CASSGTGENQPQHF. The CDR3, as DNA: TGTGCCAGCAGCGGGACAGGGGAGAATCAGCCCCAGCATTTT.

The DNA for the CDR3 is TGTGCCAGCAGCTTAGCGGACAGGTTTGTCGAAGATACGCAGTATTTT. It yields the protein CASSLADRFVEDTQYF. The chain has TRBV7-8 and TRBJ2-3; TRBD1 matches 7 bases. CDR3 size: 16 residues. V trimming: 0 bases; J trimming: 5 bases; junction bases outside the gene matches: 8. Germline-derived CDR1 and CDR2 are SGHVS and FQNEAQ.

CDR3 in DNA: TGTGCCAGCAGAAAAGGACAAGCCTCTGGGGCCAACGTCCTGACTTTC. It codes for CASRKGQASGANVLTF. V gene TRBV6-2 or TRBV6-3 combines with J gene TRBJ2-6, with D maybe TRBD1 (5 bases). The germline CDR1 and CDR2 sequences are MNHEY and SVGEGT. Trimming removed 6 bases at V and 0 bases at J, with 12 bases between. The CDR3 totals 16 residues.

CDR3: CASSIVGGTEAFF. CDR3 sequence (DNA): TGTGCCAGTAGTATAGTGGGGGGCACTGAAGCTTTCTTT. The rearrangement joins TRBV19 to TRBJ1-1; tentatively, D is TRBD1 (5 bases). With 1 base removed from V and 4 bases from J, the gap between germline ends came to 7 bases. The V gene's germline CDR1 is LNHDA and CDR2 SQIVND (reference sequence). The length of the CDR3 is 13 residues.

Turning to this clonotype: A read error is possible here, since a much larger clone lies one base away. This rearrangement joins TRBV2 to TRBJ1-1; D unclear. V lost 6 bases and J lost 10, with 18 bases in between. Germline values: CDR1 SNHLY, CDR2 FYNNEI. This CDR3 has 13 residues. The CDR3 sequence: CASSPDRRAAAFF. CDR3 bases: TGTGCCAGCAGCCCAGATCGGAGGGCTGCAGCTTTCTTT.

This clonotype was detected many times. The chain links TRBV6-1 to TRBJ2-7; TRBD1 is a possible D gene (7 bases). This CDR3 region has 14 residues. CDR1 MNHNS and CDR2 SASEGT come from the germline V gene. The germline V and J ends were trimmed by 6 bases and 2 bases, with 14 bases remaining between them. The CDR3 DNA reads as TGTGCCAGCAGGCGGGGACAGCCCACCTACGAGCAGTACTTC. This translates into CASRRGQPTYEQYF.

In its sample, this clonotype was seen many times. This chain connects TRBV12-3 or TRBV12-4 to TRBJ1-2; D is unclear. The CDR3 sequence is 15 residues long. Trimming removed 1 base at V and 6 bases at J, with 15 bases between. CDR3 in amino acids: CASSLVRGSSHGYTF. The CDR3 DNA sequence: TGTGCCAGCAGTTTAGTGAGAGGGTCCTCCCATGGCTACACCTTC.

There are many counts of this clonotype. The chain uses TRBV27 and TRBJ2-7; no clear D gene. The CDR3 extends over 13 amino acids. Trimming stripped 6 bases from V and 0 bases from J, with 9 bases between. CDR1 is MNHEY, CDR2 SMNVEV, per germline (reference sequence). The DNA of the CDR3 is TGTGCCAGCAGGAATCCGAGCTCCTACGAGCAGTACTTC. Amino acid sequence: CASRNPSSYEQYF.

CDR3 sequence: CASSSGQGTLGTQYF. The CDR3 nucleotides are TGTGCCAGCAGCAGTGGACAGGGCACTTTGGGGACCCAGTACTTC. The chain uses TRBV5-5 and TRBJ2-5; 8 bases agree with TRBD1. CDR3 length: 15 residues. The germline gives CDR1 SGHKS, CDR2 YYEKEE (reference sequence). The V and J ends lost 4 bases and 7 bases, in that order; junction bases with no gene match: 12.

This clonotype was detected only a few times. CDR3: CASSERGYTF. CDR3 DNA sequence: TGTGCCAGCAGTGAACGAGGCTACACCTTC. V gene TRBV12-3 or TRBV12-4 combines with J gene TRBJ1-2; D remains unclear. Deletions cut 5 bases from V and 8 bases from J, with 6 bases between. CDR3 length: 10 residues.

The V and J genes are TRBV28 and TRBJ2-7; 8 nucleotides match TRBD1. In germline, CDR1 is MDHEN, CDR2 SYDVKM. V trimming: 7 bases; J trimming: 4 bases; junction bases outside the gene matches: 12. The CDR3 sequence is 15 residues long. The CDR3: CASKPGAGGWYEQYF. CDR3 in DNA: TGTGCCAGCAAGCCCGGGGCAGGGGGCTGGTACGAGCAGTACTTC.

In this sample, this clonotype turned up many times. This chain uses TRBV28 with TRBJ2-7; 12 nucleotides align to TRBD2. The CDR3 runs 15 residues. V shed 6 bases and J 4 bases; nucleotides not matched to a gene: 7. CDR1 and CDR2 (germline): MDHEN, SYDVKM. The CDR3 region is CASRRTSGTGYEQYF. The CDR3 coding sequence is TGTGCCAGCAGAAGGACTAGCGGGACGGGATACGAGCAGTACTTC.

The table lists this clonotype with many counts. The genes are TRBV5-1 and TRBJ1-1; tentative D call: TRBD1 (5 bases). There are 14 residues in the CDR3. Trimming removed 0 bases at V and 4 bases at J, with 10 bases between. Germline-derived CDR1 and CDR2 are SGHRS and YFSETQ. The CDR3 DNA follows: TGCGCCAGCAGCTTGGTGGGGGATCGCACTGAAGCTTTCTTT. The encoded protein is CASSLVGDRTEAFF.